This TCR beta chain was identified during a study of spatial heterogeneity in lung cancer. Study as a whole: Every unique TCR and UMI combination, on average, appeared more than ten times in raw reads.

The CDR3 runs 15 residues. Unmatched junction bases numbered 5, after V lost 5 bases and J lost 1 base. The germline gives CDR1 SEHNR, CDR2 FQNEAQ (reference sequence). This clonotype was detected a few times. Antigen: not known. The time point denotes: sample taken at primary tumor resection. Whole RNA came from tumor, nontumor lung or frozen PBMC and was sequenced without being sorted. A total of around 67 untreated early-stage non-small cell lung cancer patients served as donors. Unique molecular identifiers tagged every individual TCR cDNA molecule. One entry per CDR3 protein results from TCRdb running MiXCR on the 5' RACE reads. The sample lists roughly 100,000 distinct CDR3 sequences; approximately 8.2% were seen once. Regarding the study as a whole: There were more appearances of ubiquitous expanded tumor TCRs in blood at resection than at follow-up.

This specimen was PBMCs, taken at surgery. The chain links TRBV7-9 to TRBJ2-1; 7 bases align to TRBD1. This receptor was taken from a male donor with early-stage non-small cell lung cancer. CDR3 sequence: CASSRATGSYNEQFF. The DNA for the CDR3 is TGTGCCAGCAGCCGGGCGACAGGGTCCTACAATGAGCAGTTCTTC.